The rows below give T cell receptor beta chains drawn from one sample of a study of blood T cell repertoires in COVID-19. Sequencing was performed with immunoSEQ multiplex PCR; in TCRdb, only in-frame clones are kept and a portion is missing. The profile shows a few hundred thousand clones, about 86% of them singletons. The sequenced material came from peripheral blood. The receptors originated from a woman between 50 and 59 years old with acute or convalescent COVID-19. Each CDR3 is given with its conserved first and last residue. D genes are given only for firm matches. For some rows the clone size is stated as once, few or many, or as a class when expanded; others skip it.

TGTGCCAGCAGTGAACCCCGCCGGGGCACTGAAGCTTTCTTT	CASSEPRRGTEAFF	-	TRBJ1-1	-	TRBV6-1
TGTGCCAGCAGTGAGAGACAGGACGAAGCTTTCTTT	CASSERQDEAFF	-	TRBJ1-1	-	TRBV25-1
TGTGCCAGTAGCCATAGACAGGGTGAAGCTTTCTTT	CASSHRQGEAFF	TRBD1	TRBJ1-1	-	TRBV19
TGCAGCGCCGGGAGGGCTGGTCAGCCCCAGCATTTT	CSAGRAGQPQHF	-	TRBJ1-5	-	TRBV29-1
TGTGCCAGCAGTGGAGCGGGGCTTAACAATGAGCAGTTCTTC	CASSGAGLNNEQFF	TRBD2	TRBJ2-1	-	TRBV3-1/TRBV3-2
TGTGCCAGCACTCCCTTTAGCTTGGGGGTAGCGGGAAAGGCTGAGCAGTTCTTC	CASTPFSLGVAGKAEQFF	TRBD2	TRBJ2-1	-	TRBV7-2
TGTGCCTGGAGTGTACCGGGAAAGCCCCAGCATTTT	CAWSVPGKPQHF	-	TRBJ1-5	-	TRBV30
TGTGCCAGCAGCGTTTTAACTAGCCGGTGGGAGCAGTTCTTC	CASSVLTSRWEQFF	-	TRBJ2-1	-	TRBV9
TGCGCCAGCAGGAGGACTCTTCAAGAGACCCAGTACTTC	CASRRTLQETQYF	-	TRBJ2-5	-	TRBV10-2
TGTGCCTGGAGGACAGAGGGCAATCAGCCCCAGCATTTT	CAWRTEGNQPQHF	-	TRBJ1-5	-	TRBV30
TGTGCCTGGAGTGTACAGGGGTCGAGCAATCAGCCCCAGCATTTT	CAWSVQGSSNQPQHF	TRBD1	TRBJ1-5	-	TRBV30
TGTGCCAGTAGAACGGTCCGGGATGAGCAGTTCTTC	CASRTVRDEQFF	-	TRBJ2-1	-	TRBV19
TGTGCCAGTCGGACAGGGTATGAAAAACTGTTTTTT	CASRTGYEKLFF	TRBD1	TRBJ1-4	-	TRBV19
TGTGCCAGCAGGCCGACAGGGGGCGAAAGTAACACTGAAGCTTTCTTT	CASRPTGGESNTEAFF	TRBD1	TRBJ1-1	-	TRBV7-3
TGTGCCAGCAGGATTGTAGGCAGAGGGAGGGTGGGGGCCAACGTCCTGACTTTC	CASRIVGRGRVGANVLTF	-	TRBJ2-6	-	TRBV21-1
TGTGCCAGCAGTTTTCGGGGTTTCGATACGCAGTATTTT	CASSFRGFDTQYF	-	TRBJ2-3	-	TRBV27
TGTGCCAGCAGCTCCCGACAGGCCGAGACCCAGTACTTC	CASSSRQAETQYF	-	TRBJ2-5	-	TRBV7-9
TGTGCCAGCAGTTCCGGACAGGGGATGAACACTGAAGCTTTCTTT	CASSSGQGMNTEAFF	TRBD1	TRBJ1-1	-	TRBV27
TGTGCCACCAGTGATTCATCCAGGGCGGGGGGAACAGATACGCAGTATTTT	CATSDSSRAGGTDTQYF	TRBD2	TRBJ2-3	-	TRBV24-1
TGTGCCAGCATCGACAGGGGGCAGGGGGCCAACGTCCTGACTTTC	CASIDRGQGANVLTF	TRBD1	TRBJ2-6	-	TRBV5-4
TGTGCCAGCAACCCGGACAGATCGAACACTGAAGCTTTCTTT	CASNPDRSNTEAFF	-	TRBJ1-1	-	TRBV27
TGTGCCAGCAGCGGTCCCGGGACAGGGAGTGGCGGCTACACCTTC	CASSGPGTGSGGYTF	TRBD1	TRBJ1-2	-	TRBV25-1
TGTGCCAGCAGCTTAAGCTCCCCGGGACTAGCGGGAGCTGATACGCAGTATTTT	CASSLSSPGLAGADTQYF	TRBD2	TRBJ2-3	-	TRBV7-2
TGTGCCAGCAGTTACGGTAAACTCTACGAGCAGTACTTC	CASSYGKLYEQYF	-	TRBJ2-7	few	TRBV6-5
TGTGCCAGCAGTTTTCCGGGACACCTCGGGGATGAGCAGTTCTTC	CASSFPGHLGDEQFF	-	TRBJ2-1	-	TRBV27
TGTGCCAGCAGCCACGGCCGACAAGAATCTTGGCAGCCCCAGCATTTT	CASSHGRQESWQPQHF	-	TRBJ1-5	-	TRBV7-4
TGCGCCAGCAGCTTGGGGACAGGGGACGGCGGGGAGCTGTTTTTT	CASSLGTGDGGELFF	TRBD1	TRBJ2-2	-	TRBV5-1
TGTGCCACCAGCTCCAGGACAGGAGTTAATGAAAAACTGTTTTTT	CATSSRTGVNEKLFF	TRBD1	TRBJ1-4	-	TRBV15
TGTGCCAGCAGCCATCTCATTCCGGGACTAGCGTCTTACAATGAGCAGTTCTTC	CASSHLIPGLASYNEQFF	TRBD2	TRBJ2-1	once	TRBV4-2
TGTGCCAGCAGCGTAGTGGCCAGCGGGAGGGAGCTGTTTTTT	CASSVVASGRELFF	TRBD2	TRBJ2-2	-	TRBV9
TGTGCCAGCTCAGAGGGACTAGCGCCTACCTACGAGCAGTACTTC	CASSEGLAPTYEQYF	TRBD2	TRBJ2-7	-	TRBV18
TGCGCCAGCAGCTTGGCCGGACAGGGGAACACTGAAGCTTTCTTT	CASSLAGQGNTEAFF	TRBD1	TRBJ1-1	few	TRBV5-1
TGTGCCAGCAGCTGGGGACTAGCGGCGTCGGGGACGCAGTATTTT	CASSWGLAASGTQYF	TRBD2	TRBJ2-3	-	TRBV14
TGTGCCAGCAGCACCCCGGGACAGGGAATAAATGAGCAGTTCTTC	CASSTPGQGINEQFF	TRBD1	TRBJ2-1	-	TRBV7-2
TGTGCCAGCAGTTCGAATTCAGGGGGCCAATACGAGCAGTACTTC	CASSSNSGGQYEQYF	TRBD1	TRBJ2-7	-	TRBV7-2
TGTGCCAGCAGCTTTAAAGCGGGGACTAACACCGGGGAGCTGTTTTTT	CASSFKAGTNTGELFF	TRBD2	TRBJ2-2	-	TRBV5-4
TGTGCCTGGAGTGTATGGACAGGGATAACCGGGGAGCTGTTTTTT	CAWSVWTGITGELFF	TRBD1	TRBJ2-2	-	TRBV30
TGTGCCAGCAGTCCAGTTACCTCTGGGGCCAACGTCCTGACTTTC	CASSPVTSGANVLTF	-	TRBJ2-6	-	TRBV9
TGTGCCAGCAGCTGGGGGGGTTACAGAGGGAATGAGCAGTTCTTC	CASSWGGYRGNEQFF	TRBD2	TRBJ2-1	-	TRBV5-4
TGCGCCAGCAGCCAACCAAGAGGTAGCGGGGGGAAGAATGAGCAGTTCTTC	CASSQPRGSGGKNEQFF	TRBD2	TRBJ2-1	-	TRBV4-1
TGTGCCAGCAGCTCCCGGGGAGGGGTGGGCAAAACTGAAGCTTTCTTT	CASSSRGGVGKTEAFF	-	TRBJ1-1	-	TRBV7-2
TGCAGTGCTAGTTTGGACAGGGGCCCGAAGACCCAGTACTTC	CSASLDRGPKTQYF	TRBD1	TRBJ2-5	-	TRBV20-1
TGTGCCAGCAGCTTAGCTGCACATTTGGCCACTGAAGCTTTCTTT	CASSLAAHLATEAFF	-	TRBJ1-1	-	TRBV7-2
TGCGCCAGCAGCCACCCTACAGGGACCGGGGAGCTGTTTTTT	CASSHPTGTGELFF	-	TRBJ2-2	many	TRBV4-1
TGTGCCAGTAGTACTCCTCTCGGAGGGGGGGCAGATACGCAGTATTTT	CASSTPLGGGADTQYF	-	TRBJ2-3	once	TRBV19
TGTGCCTGGAGCGTGACAGGGGGCACCGGGGAGCTGTTTTTT	CAWSVTGGTGELFF	TRBD1	TRBJ2-2	-	TRBV30
TGTGCCAGCAGCCGAAGGACGGGGGTTCAAGAAGATACGCAGTATTTT	CASSRRTGVQEDTQYF	-	TRBJ2-3	-	TRBV7-8
TGTGCCAGCAGCGCCGGCGGGGCTGGGGCCAACGTCCTGACTTTC	CASSAGGAGANVLTF	-	TRBJ2-6	-	TRBV14